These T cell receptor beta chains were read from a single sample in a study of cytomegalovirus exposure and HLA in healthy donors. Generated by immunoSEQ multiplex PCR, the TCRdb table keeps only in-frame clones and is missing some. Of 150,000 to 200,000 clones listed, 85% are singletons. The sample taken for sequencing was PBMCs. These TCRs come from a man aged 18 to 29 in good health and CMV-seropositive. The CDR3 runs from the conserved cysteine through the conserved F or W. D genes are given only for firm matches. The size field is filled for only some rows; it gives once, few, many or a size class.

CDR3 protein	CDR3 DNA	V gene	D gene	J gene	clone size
CASSQWTSGYTGELFF	TGCGCCAGCAGCCAATGGACTAGCGGATACACCGGGGAGCTGTTTTTT	TRBV5-1	TRBD2	TRBJ2-2	NA
CASGDPGHPSGNTIYF	TGTGCCAGCGGGGACCCGGGACACCCTTCTGGAAACACCATATATTTT	TRBV28	NA	TRBJ1-3	once
CSVGALAGYNEQFF	TGCAGCGTTGGGGCACTAGCGGGGTACAATGAGCAGTTCTTC	TRBV29-1	TRBD2	TRBJ2-1	NA
CASSLKVGGDTQYF	TGTGCCAGCAGCTTAAAGGTCGGGGGAGATACGCAGTATTTT	TRBV11-3	NA	TRBJ2-3	NA
CASSPAGHDSPLHF	TGTGCCAGCAGTCCGGCAGGCCACGATTCACCCCTCCACTTT	TRBV28	NA	TRBJ1-6	NA
CASSLDLGTGGVEQYF	TGTGCCAGCAGCTTAGATCTGGGGACAGGGGGTGTTGAGCAGTACTTC	TRBV7-8	TRBD1	TRBJ2-7	NA
CASSPRGSGELFF	TGCGCCAGCAGCCCCCGGGGGTCCGGGGAGCTGTTTTTT	TRBV5-1	NA	TRBJ2-2	NA
CASSRGGVGAEAFF	TGTGCCAGCAGCCGAGGGGGCGTTGGCGCTGAAGCTTTCTTT	TRBV28	TRBD1	TRBJ1-1	NA
CASSEAGFVGERYTF	TGTGCCAGCAGTGAAGCGGGGTTCGTAGGGGAACGCTACACCTTC	TRBV2	NA	TRBJ1-2	once
CASSDDRKRYEQYF	TGCGCCAGCAGCGATGACAGAAAGAGGTACGAGCAGTACTTC	TRBV5-1	NA	TRBJ2-7	NA
CAWNLQGVGSYGYTF	TGTGCCTGGAACCTCCAGGGGGTTGGGAGCTATGGCTACACCTTC	TRBV30	TRBD1	TRBJ1-2	NA
CASSLSGNTDTQYF	TGCGCCAGCAGCTTAAGCGGGAACACAGATACGCAGTATTTT	TRBV5-1	TRBD2	TRBJ2-3	NA
CASSFWGGNQPQHF	TGTGCCAGCAGCTTTTGGGGAGGTAATCAGCCCCAGCATTTT	TRBV5-6	NA	TRBJ1-5	NA
CASSLRGRDTQYF	TGTGCCAGCAGCTTGCGGGGGAGGGATACGCAGTATTTT	TRBV5-4	NA	TRBJ2-3	NA
CASSRVTEAFF	TGTGCCAGCTCACGGGTGACAGAAGCTTTCTTT	TRBV18	NA	TRBJ1-1	NA
CASSPKDRELPTYEQYF	TGTGCCAGCTCGCCTAAGGACAGGGAGTTACCTACATACGAGCAGTACTTC	TRBV18	TRBD1	TRBJ2-7	NA
CASSGTGLTEAFF	TGCGCCAGCAGCGGGACAGGGCTTACTGAAGCTTTCTTT	TRBV4-1	TRBD1	TRBJ1-1	NA
CATSSDRGVGQPQHF	TGTGCCACCAGTAGTGACAGGGGGGTTGGTCAGCCCCAGCATTTT	TRBV15	TRBD1	TRBJ1-5	NA
CASSQMGSNQPQHF	TGCGCCAGCAGCCAAATGGGGAGTAATCAGCCCCAGCATTTT	TRBV4-1	NA	TRBJ1-5	NA
CASSPDRAGANVLTF	TGTGCCAGCAGCCCCGACAGGGCTGGGGCCAACGTCCTGACTTTC	TRBV5-6	TRBD1	TRBJ2-6	NA
CASRSFGAHQPQHF	TGTGCCAGCCGCAGTTTTGGGGCGCATCAGCCCCAGCATTTT	TRBV2	NA	TRBJ1-5	NA
CASSLAGAGGDYGYTF	TGTGCCAGCAGCTTGGCTGGAGCAGGGGGCGACTATGGCTACACCTTC	TRBV5-6	TRBD1	TRBJ1-2	NA
CASTKGFGGYTF	TGTGCCAGCACCAAGGGGTTTGGTGGCTACACCTTC	TRBV6-5	NA	TRBJ1-2	NA
CASSLAYGGKVNTGELFF	TGTGCCAGCAGCTTGGCCTACGGGGGTAAAGTTAACACCGGGGAGCTGTTTTTT	TRBV5-4	NA	TRBJ2-2	NA
CASSEVGGTNTGELFF	TGCGCCAGCAGTGAGGTTGGCGGGACGAACACCGGGGAGCTGTTTTTT	TRBV10-1	NA	TRBJ2-2	NA
CASRSPGTGNNEQFF	TGTGCCAGCAGATCGCCCGGGACAGGTAACAATGAGCAGTTCTTC	TRBV7-8	TRBD1	TRBJ2-1	once
CAWSVGLGGYNEQFF	TGTGCCTGGAGTGTAGGATTAGGAGGGTACAATGAGCAGTTCTTC	TRBV30	NA	TRBJ2-1	NA
CATPGQLSYEQYF	TGTGCCACTCCGGGACAGCTCTCCTACGAGCAGTACTTC	TRBV5-3	TRBD1	TRBJ2-7	NA
CASSQDLFGVRRRSGELFF	TGCGCCAGCAGCCAAGATCTATTCGGGGTTAGACGGCGTAGCGGGGAGCTGTTTTTT	TRBV4-1	NA	TRBJ2-2	NA
CATNRDANYGYTF	TGTGCCACCAACAGGGATGCTAACTATGGCTACACCTTC	TRBV6-1	NA	TRBJ1-2	NA
CAWRGTGGWEEQYF	TGTGCCTGGAGGGGGACAGGGGGGTGGGAAGAGCAGTACTTC	TRBV30	TRBD1	TRBJ2-7	NA
CASSPLSVTNTGELFF	TGCGCCAGCAGCCCCCTTAGCGTAACGAACACCGGGGAGCTGTTTTTT	TRBV5-1	NA	TRBJ2-2	once
CASSITDKDQPQHF	TGTGCCAGCAGTATTACGGACAAGGATCAGCCCCAGCATTTT	TRBV28	NA	TRBJ1-5	NA
CSVDSTTGGYGYTF	TGCAGCGTTGACTCCACGACAGGGGGGTATGGCTACACCTTC	TRBV29-1	TRBD1	TRBJ1-2	NA
CASSPGLAGAYNEQFF	TGCGCCAGCAGCCCAGGACTAGCGGGGGCCTACAATGAGCAGTTCTTC	TRBV5-1	TRBD2	TRBJ2-1	NA
CASSVDRDGAQYF	TGTGCCAGCAGTGTGGACAGAGACGGGGCCCAGTACTTC	TRBV2	NA	TRBJ2-5	NA
CASSINRGREQYF	TGTGCCAGCAGCATCAACAGGGGGCGGGAGCAGTACTTC	TRBV27	TRBD1	TRBJ2-7	NA
CASSPTQSNQPQHF	TGTGCCAGCAGCCCGACACAGAGCAATCAGCCCCAGCATTTT	TRBV11-2	NA	TRBJ1-5	NA
CAWSYRGGETQYF	TGTGCCTGGAGTTATAGGGGAGGAGAGACCCAGTACTTC	TRBV30	NA	TRBJ2-5	NA
CASSLDGQPNQPQHF	TGCGCCAGCAGCTTGGATGGACAGCCCAATCAGCCCCAGCATTTT	TRBV5-1	NA	TRBJ1-5	few
CASSLLPSLAGGNEQYF	TGCGCCAGCAGCTTGCTCCCCTCGCTAGCGGGAGGGAACGAGCAGTACTTC	TRBV5-1	TRBD2	TRBJ2-7	NA
CASSSGTGDNEQFF	TGTGCCAGCAGCTCAGGGACAGGGGACAATGAGCAGTTCTTC	TRBV6-5	TRBD1	TRBJ2-1	NA